The rows below give T cell receptor beta chains drawn from one sample of a study of PD-1 blockade in classical Hodgkin lymphoma. The data were produced by immunoSEQ multiplex PCR, yet TCRdb's version contains in-frame clones alone and is incomplete. The sample lists 100,000 or so clones, roughly 91% occurring once. The starting material was peripheral blood mononuclear cells (PBMCs), obtained before the second cycle of nivolumab. These receptors came from a human donor with classical Hodgkin lymphoma. CDR3s include the opening cysteine and the closing phenylalanine or tryptophan. The D gene is left open where the match is weak. Clone size, where shown, is once, few, many, or a class for clones that have expanded.

size,V,D,J,DNA,CDR3
NA,TRBV5-1,NA,TRBJ2-5,TGCGCCAGCAGCTCACAGGGTGGCCAAGAGACCCAGTACTTC,CASSSQGGQETQYF
NA,TRBV10-3,NA,TRBJ1-2,TGTGCCACCAGCGGAGGGCAGGACTATGGCTACACCTTC,CATSGGQDYGYTF
NA,TRBV6-5,NA,TRBJ1-1,TGTGCCAGCACTCTACACGTAAACACTGAAGCTTTCTTT,CASTLHVNTEAFF
NA,TRBV5-1,NA,TRBJ1-3,TGCGCCAGCAGCCGGGAGGGACTTTCTGGAAACACCATATATTTT,CASSREGLSGNTIYF
NA,TRBV14,NA,TRBJ2-3,TGTGCCAGCAGCCAGGCCTGGGACACCTACACAGATACGCAGTATTTT,CASSQAWDTYTDTQYF
NA,TRBV23-1,NA,TRBJ1-4,TGCGCCCGCCGGTACAGGCGGGAAAAACTGTTTTTT,CARRYRREKLFF
few,TRBV5-4,TRBD1,TRBJ2-7,TGTGCCAGCAGCTTGGTCGGACAGGGCTACGAGCAGTACTTC,CASSLVGQGYEQYF
NA,TRBV11-2,TRBD1,TRBJ1-2,TGTGCCAGCAGCTTTGTTCCATGGACAGGGAAAGGCTACACCTTC,CASSFVPWTGKGYTF
NA,TRBV5-1,NA,TRBJ1-1,TGCGCCAGCAGCTACTTCCGGGGGGAAACTGAAGCTTTCTTT,CASSYFRGETEAFF
NA,TRBV6-4,TRBD2,TRBJ2-1,TGTGCCAGCAGTGGAGAGACTAGCGGGCCTAATGAGCAGTTCTTC,CASSGETSGPNEQFF
once,TRBV2,TRBD1,TRBJ2-7,TGTGCCAGCAAAACCGGGACAGAGAATGGGCAGTACTTC,CASKTGTENGQYF
NA,TRBV4-3,TRBD1,TRBJ2-7,TGCGCCAGCAGCCAAGACCCGACAGGGAGTGACGAGCAGTACTTC,CASSQDPTGSDEQYF
NA,TRBV7-2,NA,TRBJ2-7,TGTGCCAGCAGCTTAGTAAGGGGCACCTACGAGCAGTACTTC,CASSLVRGTYEQYF
NA,TRBV29-1,TRBD1,TRBJ1-2,TGCAGCGTGTCCCCGGGACAGGGACGCTACACCTTC,CSVSPGQGRYTF
NA,TRBV19,NA,TRBJ2-6,TGTGCCAGTAGTATAGACTCAGGGGCTGGGGCCAACGTCCTGACTTTC,CASSIDSGAGANVLTF
NA,TRBV28,NA,TRBJ1-1,TGTGCCAGCAGTCCCCGCCGGGGTGGGATGAACACTGAAGCTTTCTTT,CASSPRRGGMNTEAFF
NA,TRBV7-9,TRBD1,TRBJ1-1,TGTGCCAGCAGCTTAACGGACAGGGCGGCTTTCTTT,CASSLTDRAAFF
once,TRBV7-9,NA,TRBJ2-1,TGTGCCAGCAGCCCCCCCCGCCCAGGGACCGCCTACAATGAGCAGTTCTTC,CASSPPRPGTAYNEQFF
NA,TRBV6-1,TRBD1,TRBJ1-1,TGTGCCAGCAGTGCTGACAGGGATTACACTGAAGCTTTCTTT,CASSADRDYTEAFF
NA,TRBV7-9,NA,TRBJ1-2,TGTGCCAGCAGCTTAACGCGCACCAATCCGGAGGGCCACTATGGCTACACCTTC,CASSLTRTNPEGHYGYTF
NA,TRBV18,NA,TRBJ1-1,TGTGCCAGCTCACCGTTATCGGGGGTAACTGAAGCTTTCTTT,CASSPLSGVTEAFF
few,TRBV28,NA,TRBJ1-1,TGTGCCAGCAGTTTATATACAGCCACGAACACTGAAGCTTTCTTT,CASSLYTATNTEAFF
NA,TRBV18,NA,TRBJ1-1,TGTGCCAGCTCACCACCGGGGACTGAAGCTTTCTTT,CASSPPGTEAFF
NA,TRBV2,NA,TRBJ2-1,TGTGCCAGCAGGACCCGGGACAACTCCTACAATGAGCAGTTCTTC,CASRTRDNSYNEQFF
NA,TRBV6-1,NA,TRBJ1-2,TGTGCCAGCTCCCTGAGGGACCTGGATGGCTACACCTTC,CASSLRDLDGYTF
NA,TRBV28,NA,TRBJ1-2,TGTGCCAGCAGTTTAGGGAGGACGGACTATGGCTACACCTTC,CASSLGRTDYGYTF
NA,TRBV19,TRBD2,TRBJ2-1,TGTGCCAGTAGTATAAGAGCGGGGGCTATGTTGAAGGATGAGCAGTTCTTC,CASSIRAGAMLKDEQFF
NA,TRBV7-9,TRBD2,TRBJ2-1,TGTGCCAGCAGCTCCCGGGACGGTAGCGGGGGGGTTTACAATGAGCAGTTCTTC,CASSSRDGSGGVYNEQFF